This record concerns one T cell receptor beta chain sequence. Its specificity is not known. In the PCR, 60 Vbeta and 13 Jbeta primers were used. Sequencing used immunoSEQ multiplex PCR; TCRdb keeps in-frame clones, though not all of them. The sample comprises 100,000 or so clones, roughly 77% of which are singletons, and 3% to 4.5% rests with the top ten. The sample originates from a study of cytomegalovirus exposure and HLA in healthy donors. Study-level points and caveats: Presence/absence analyses rested on an assumption that sequencing depth was roughly uniform across donors. In a later analysis, an Asian-associated ancestry cluster reportedly showed fewer N-insertions than the approximately 610-donor mean. Specificity for CMV antigens was confirmed in vitro for a few of the CMV-associated chains.

This clonotype originated in a woman in her forties or fifties in good health and CMV-seropositive. Sequenced sample: PBMCs.

Here the CDR3 DNA reads TGTGCCAGCAGCTCAGGCAGACGGAACATTCAGTACTTC. This codes for CASSSGRRNIQYF. This chain links TRBV5-8 with TRBJ2-4; D gene uncertain. Germline loops: CDR1 SGHTS, CDR2 YDEGEE. V was shortened by 3 bases and J by 7 bases, with 11 bases between the two germline ends. The CDR3 is 13 amino acids.